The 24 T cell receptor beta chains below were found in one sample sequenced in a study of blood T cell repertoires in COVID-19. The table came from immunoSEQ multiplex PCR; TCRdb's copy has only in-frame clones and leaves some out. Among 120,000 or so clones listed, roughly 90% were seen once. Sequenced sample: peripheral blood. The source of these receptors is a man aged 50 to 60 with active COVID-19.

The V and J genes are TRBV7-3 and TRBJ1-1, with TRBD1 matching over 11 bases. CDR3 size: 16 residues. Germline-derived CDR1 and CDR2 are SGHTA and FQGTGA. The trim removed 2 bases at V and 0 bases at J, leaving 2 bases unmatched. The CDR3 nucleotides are TGTGCCAGCAGCTTAGGGGACAGGGGGTTGAACACTGAAGCTTTCTTT. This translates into CASSLGDRGLNTEAFF.

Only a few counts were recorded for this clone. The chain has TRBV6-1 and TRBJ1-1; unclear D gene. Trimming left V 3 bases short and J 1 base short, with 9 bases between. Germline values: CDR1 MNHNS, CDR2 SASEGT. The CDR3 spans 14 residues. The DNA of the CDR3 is TGTGCCAGCAGTGAGGCCCCTGGGAACACTGAAGCTTTCTTT. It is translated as CASSEAPGNTEAFF.

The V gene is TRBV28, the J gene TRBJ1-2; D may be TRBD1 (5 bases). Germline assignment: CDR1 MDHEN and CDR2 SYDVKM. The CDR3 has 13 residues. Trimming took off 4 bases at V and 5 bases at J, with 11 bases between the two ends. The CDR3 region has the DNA TGTGCCAGCAGTTCTCAGGGCCCTTATGGCTACACCTTC. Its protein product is CASSSQGPYGYTF.

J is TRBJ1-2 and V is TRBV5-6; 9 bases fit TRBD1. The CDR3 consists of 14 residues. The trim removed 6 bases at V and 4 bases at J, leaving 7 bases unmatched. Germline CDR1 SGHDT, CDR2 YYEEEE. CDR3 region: CASNQNRGPYGYTF. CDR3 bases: TGTGCCAGCAACCAAAACAGGGGGCCCTATGGCTACACCTTC.

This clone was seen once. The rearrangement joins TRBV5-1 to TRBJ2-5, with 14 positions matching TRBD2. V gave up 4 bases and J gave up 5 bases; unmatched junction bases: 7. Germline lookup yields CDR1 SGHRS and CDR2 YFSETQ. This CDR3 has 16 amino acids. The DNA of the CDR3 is TGCGCCAGCAGCCTAACGACTAGCGGGGGGGCGGAGACCCAGTACTTC. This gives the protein CASSLTTSGGAETQYF.

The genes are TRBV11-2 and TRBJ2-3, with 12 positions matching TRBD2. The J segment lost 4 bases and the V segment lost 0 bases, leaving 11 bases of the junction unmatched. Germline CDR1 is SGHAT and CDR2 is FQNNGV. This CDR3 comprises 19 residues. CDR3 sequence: CASSLEGPSGRVFADTQYF. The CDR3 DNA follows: TGTGCCAGCAGCTTAGAGGGACCTAGCGGGAGGGTTTTTGCAGATACGCAGTATTTT.

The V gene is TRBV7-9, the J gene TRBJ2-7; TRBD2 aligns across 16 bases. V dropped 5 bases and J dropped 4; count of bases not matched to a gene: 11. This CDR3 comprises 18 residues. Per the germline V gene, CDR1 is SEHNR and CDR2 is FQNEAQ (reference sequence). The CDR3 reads CASSPLPGLAGGAYEQYF. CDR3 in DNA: TGTGCCAGCAGCCCTCTACCGGGACTAGCGGGGGGGGCGTACGAGCAGTACTTC.

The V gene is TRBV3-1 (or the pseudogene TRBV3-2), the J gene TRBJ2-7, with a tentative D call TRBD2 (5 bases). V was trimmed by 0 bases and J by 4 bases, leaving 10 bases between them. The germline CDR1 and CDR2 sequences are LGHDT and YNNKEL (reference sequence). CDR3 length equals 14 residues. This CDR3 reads CASSQELRGYEQYF. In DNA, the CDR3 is TGTGCCAGCAGCCAAGAACTTCGGGGTTACGAGCAGTACTTC.

The CDR3 nucleotides are TGTGCCAGCAGCGAGCGAGGCGGGTCCACTGAAGCTTTCTTT. Translated: CASSERGGSTEAFF. The J gene is TRBJ1-1, the V gene TRBV3-1 (or the pseudogene TRBV3-2), with no clear D. Deletions cut 5 bases from V and 4 bases from J, with 14 bases between. Per the germline V gene, CDR1 is LGHDT and CDR2 is YNNKEL (reference sequence). CDR3 length: 14 amino acids.

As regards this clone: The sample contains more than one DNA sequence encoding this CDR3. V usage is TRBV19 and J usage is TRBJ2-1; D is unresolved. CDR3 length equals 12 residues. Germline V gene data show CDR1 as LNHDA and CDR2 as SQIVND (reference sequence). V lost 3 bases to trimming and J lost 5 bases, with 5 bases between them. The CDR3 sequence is CASSIGDNEQFF. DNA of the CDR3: TGTGCCAGTAGTATCGGAGACAATGAGCAGTTCTTC.

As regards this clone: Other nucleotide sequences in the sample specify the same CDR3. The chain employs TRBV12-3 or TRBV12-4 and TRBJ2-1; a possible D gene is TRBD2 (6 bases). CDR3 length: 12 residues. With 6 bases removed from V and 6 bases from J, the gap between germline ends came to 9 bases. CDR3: CASSLTSNEQFF. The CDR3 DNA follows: TGTGCCAGCAGCCTGACTAGCAATGAGCAGTTCTTC.

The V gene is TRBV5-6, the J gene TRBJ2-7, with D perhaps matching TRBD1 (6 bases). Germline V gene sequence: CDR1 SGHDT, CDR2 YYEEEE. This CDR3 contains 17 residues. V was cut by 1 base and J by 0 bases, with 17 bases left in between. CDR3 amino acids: CASSLMITGKSSYEQYF. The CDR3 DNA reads TGTGCCAGCAGCTTGATGATTACAGGGAAAAGCTCCTACGAGCAGTACTTC.

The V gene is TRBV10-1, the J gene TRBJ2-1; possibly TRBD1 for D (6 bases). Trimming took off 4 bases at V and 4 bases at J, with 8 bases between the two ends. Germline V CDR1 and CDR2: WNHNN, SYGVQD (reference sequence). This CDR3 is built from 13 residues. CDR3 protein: CASSGGLYNEQFF. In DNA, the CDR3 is TGCGCCAGCAGTGGGGGGCTATACAATGAGCAGTTCTTC.

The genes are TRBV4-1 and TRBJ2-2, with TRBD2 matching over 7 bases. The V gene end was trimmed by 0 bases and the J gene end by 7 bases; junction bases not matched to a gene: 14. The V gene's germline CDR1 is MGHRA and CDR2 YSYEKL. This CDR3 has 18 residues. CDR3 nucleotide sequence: TGCGCCAGCAGCCAAGAAAGAGGTGGAGGGAGGGCCGGCGGGGAGCTGTTTTTT. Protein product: CASSQERGGGRAGGELFF.

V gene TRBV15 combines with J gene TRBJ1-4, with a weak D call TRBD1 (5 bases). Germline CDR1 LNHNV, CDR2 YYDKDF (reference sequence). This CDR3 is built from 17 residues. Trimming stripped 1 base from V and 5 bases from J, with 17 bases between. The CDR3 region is CATSRVGRGGMNEKLFF. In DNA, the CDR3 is TGTGCCACCAGCAGAGTAGGGCGGGGGGGTATGAATGAAAAACTGTTTTTT.

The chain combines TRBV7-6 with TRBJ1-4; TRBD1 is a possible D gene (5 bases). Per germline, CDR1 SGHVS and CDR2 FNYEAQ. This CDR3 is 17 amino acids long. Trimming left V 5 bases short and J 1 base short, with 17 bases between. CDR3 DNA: TGTGCCAGCAGCCCTAGCCTGGGGGGAAGAACTAATGAAAAACTGTTTTTT. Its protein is CASSPSLGGRTNEKLFF.

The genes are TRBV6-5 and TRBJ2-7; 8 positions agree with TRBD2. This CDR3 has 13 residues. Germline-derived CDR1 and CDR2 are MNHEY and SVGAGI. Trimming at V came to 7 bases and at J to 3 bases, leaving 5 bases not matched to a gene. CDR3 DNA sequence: TGTGCCAGCACGGTAGCGGGGTACTACGAGCAGTACGTC. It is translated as CASTVAGYYEQYV.

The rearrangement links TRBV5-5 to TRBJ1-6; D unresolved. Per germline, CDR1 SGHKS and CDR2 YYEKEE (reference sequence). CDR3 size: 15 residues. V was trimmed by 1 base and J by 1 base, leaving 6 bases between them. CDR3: CASSLLVSYNSPLHF. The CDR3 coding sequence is TGTGCCAGCAGCTTGCTAGTTTCCTATAATTCACCCCTCCACTTT. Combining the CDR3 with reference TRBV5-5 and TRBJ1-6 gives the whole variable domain DAGVTQSPTHLIKTRGQQVTLRCSPISGHKSVSWYQQVLGQGPQFIFQYYEKEERGRGNFPDRFSARQFPNYSSELNVNALLLGDSALYLCASSLLVSYNSPLHFGNGTRLTVT.

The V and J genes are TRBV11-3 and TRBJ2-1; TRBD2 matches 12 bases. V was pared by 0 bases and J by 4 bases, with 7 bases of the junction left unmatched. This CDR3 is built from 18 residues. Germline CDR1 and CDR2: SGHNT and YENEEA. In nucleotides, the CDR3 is TGTGCCAGCAGCTTAGAAGAAACGCTAGCGGGAGGGTACAATGAGCAGTTCTTC. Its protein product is CASSLEETLAGGYNEQFF.

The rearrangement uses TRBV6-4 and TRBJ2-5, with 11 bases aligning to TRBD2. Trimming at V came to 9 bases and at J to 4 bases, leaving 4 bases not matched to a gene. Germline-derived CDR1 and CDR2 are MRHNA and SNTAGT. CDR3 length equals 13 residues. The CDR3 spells CARLAGGGETQYF. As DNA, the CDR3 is TGTGCCAGGCTAGCGGGGGGAGGAGAGACCCAGTACTTC.

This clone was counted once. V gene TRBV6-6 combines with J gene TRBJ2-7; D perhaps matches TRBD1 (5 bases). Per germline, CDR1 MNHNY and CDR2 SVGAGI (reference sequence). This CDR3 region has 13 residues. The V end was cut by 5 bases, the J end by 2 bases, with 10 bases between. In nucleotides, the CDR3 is TGTGCCAGCAGTGTTGACAGAACCTACGAGCAGTACGTC. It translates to CASSVDRTYEQYV.

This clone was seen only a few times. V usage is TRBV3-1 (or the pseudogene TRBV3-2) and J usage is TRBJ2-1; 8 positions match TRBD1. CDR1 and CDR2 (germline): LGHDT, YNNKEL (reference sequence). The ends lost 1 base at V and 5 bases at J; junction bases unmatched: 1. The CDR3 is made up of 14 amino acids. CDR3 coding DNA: TGTGCCAGCAGCCAAGGACAGGGGAACAATGAGCAGTTCTTC. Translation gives CASSQGQGNNEQFF.

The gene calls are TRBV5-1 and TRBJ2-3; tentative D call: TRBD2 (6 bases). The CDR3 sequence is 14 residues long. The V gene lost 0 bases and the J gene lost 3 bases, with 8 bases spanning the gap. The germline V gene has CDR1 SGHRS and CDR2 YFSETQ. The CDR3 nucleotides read TGCGCCAGCAGCTTGGGCGGGGTTACAGATACGCAGTATTTT. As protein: CASSLGGVTDTQYF.

This CDR3 reads CASNSGGPTGELFF. The CDR3 DNA is TGTGCCAGTAACTCTGGCGGGCCCACCGGGGAGCTGTTTTTT. The chain employs TRBV19 and TRBJ2-2, with D tentatively TRBD2 (5 bases). Germline CDR1 LNHDA, CDR2 SQIVND (reference sequence). Deletions cut 7 bases from V and 4 bases from J, with 13 bases between. The CDR3 spans 14 residues.